The rows below give T cell receptor beta chains drawn from one sample of a study of blood T cell repertoires in COVID-19. Clones were read by immunoSEQ multiplex PCR, and TCRdb kept only the in-frame ones, dropping some. This sample has around 110,000 clones, with 70% to 85% found just once. Sequencing was performed on peripheral blood. Receptor source: an older man with active or convalescent COVID-19. Each CDR3 is given with its conserved first and last residue. D genes are given only for firm matches. Only some rows state a clone size, as once, few, many or a class for expanded clones.

V,size,D,length,J,CDR3,DNA
TRBV7-2,few,TRBD2,15,TRBJ2-7,CASSYLGAGAGEQYF,TGTGCCAGCAGCTATTTAGGAGCGGGAGCGGGCGAGCAGTACTTC
TRBV21-1,NA,NA,16,TRBJ1-1,CASSKSQTGKNTEAFF,TGTGCCAGCAGCAAAAGTCAAACAGGAAAGAACACTGAAGCTTTCTTT
TRBV10-3,NA,NA,14,TRBJ2-7,CAISEGRQTYEQYF,TGTGCCATCAGCGAGGGGAGGCAAACCTACGAGCAGTACTTC
TRBV19,once,TRBD1,13,TRBJ1-6,CASAGQGNSPLHF,TGTGCCAGTGCGGGACAGGGGAATTCACCCCTCCACTTT
TRBV7-8,few,NA,13,TRBJ1-2,CASSAGEIYGYTF,TGTGCCAGCAGCGCAGGTGAAATCTATGGCTACACCTTC
TRBV5-4,NA,TRBD1,15,TRBJ1-3,CASSASTGGGNTIYF,TGTGCCAGCAGCGCCTCGACAGGGGGAGGAAACACCATATATTTT
TRBV11-2,NA,TRBD1,15,TRBJ1-4,CASSPRTGRNEKLFF,TGTGCCAGCAGCCCCCGGACAGGAAGGAATGAAAAACTGTTTTTT
TRBV28,few,TRBD1,14,TRBJ1-2,CASSPQGDHYGYTF,TGTGCCAGCAGCCCACAGGGGGATCACTATGGCTACACCTTC
TRBV2,many,TRBD2,12,TRBJ2-7,CASMEGGYEQYF,TGTGCCAGCATGGAGGGAGGGTACGAGCAGTACTTC
TRBV7-3,NA,TRBD2,19,TRBJ2-6,CASSLRPSGGAFGANVLTF,TGTGCCAGCAGCTTAAGGCCTAGCGGGGGGGCCTTTGGGGCCAACGTCCTGACTTTC
TRBV11-3,NA,NA,14,TRBJ2-7,CASSLVAPAGEQYF,TGTGCCAGCAGCTTAGTAGCCCCCGCGGGCGAGCAGTACTTC
TRBV5-4,NA,TRBD2,15,TRBJ2-1,CASKEAGGPDNEQFF,TGTGCCAGCAAGGAGGCGGGGGGCCCGGACAATGAGCAGTTCTTC
TRBV7-2,NA,NA,13,TRBJ1-5,CASSLQGSQPQHF,TGTGCCAGCAGCTTACAGGGGAGTCAGCCCCAGCATTTT
TRBV25-1,NA,TRBD2,14,TRBJ2-1,CASSDSGSSNEQFF,TGTGCCAGCAGTGATAGCGGGAGTAGCAATGAGCAGTTCTTC
TRBV24-1,NA,TRBD1,16,TRBJ2-1,CATSDLVGTGGNEQFF,TGTGCCACCAGTGATTTAGTCGGAACAGGGGGCAATGAGCAGTTCTTC
TRBV18,NA,NA,18,TRBJ2-1,CASSPPNVQQSTYNEQFF,TGTGCCAGCTCACCACCCAATGTACAACAGAGTACATACAATGAGCAGTTCTTC
TRBV29-1,NA,TRBD1,14,TRBJ2-2,CSVGGTGNTGELFF,TGCAGCGTTGGAGGGACAGGGAACACCGGGGAGCTGTTTTTT
TRBV15,NA,TRBD2,16,TRBJ2-7,CATTPGRAGGTYEQYF,TGTGCCACCACCCCAGGTAGGGCGGGAGGAACCTACGAGCAGTACTTC
TRBV11-3,NA,TRBD1,15,TRBJ2-1,CASKVGTGDYNEQFF,TGTGCCAGCAAGGTGGGGACAGGGGACTACAATGAGCAGTTCTTC
TRBV30,NA,NA,13,TRBJ1-6,CAWRVAGNSPLHF,TGTGCCTGGAGAGTCGCGGGGAATTCACCCCTCCACTTT
TRBV6-5,NA,NA,14,TRBJ2-5,CASSGAGEQETQYF,TGTGCCAGCAGCGGGGCAGGGGAACAAGAGACCCAGTACTTC
TRBV2,NA,TRBD2,15,TRBJ2-7,CASSELASGAHEQYF,TGTGCCAGCAGTGAGTTGGCTAGCGGGGCTCACGAGCAGTACTTC
TRBV5-1,NA,TRBD1,14,TRBJ2-7,CASSSTGEAYEQYF,TGCGCCAGCAGCTCGACAGGGGAGGCCTACGAGCAGTACTTC
TRBV28,NA,NA,13,TRBJ1-2,CASSYSTYYGYTF,TGTGCCAGCAGTTACAGCACATACTATGGCTACACCTTC